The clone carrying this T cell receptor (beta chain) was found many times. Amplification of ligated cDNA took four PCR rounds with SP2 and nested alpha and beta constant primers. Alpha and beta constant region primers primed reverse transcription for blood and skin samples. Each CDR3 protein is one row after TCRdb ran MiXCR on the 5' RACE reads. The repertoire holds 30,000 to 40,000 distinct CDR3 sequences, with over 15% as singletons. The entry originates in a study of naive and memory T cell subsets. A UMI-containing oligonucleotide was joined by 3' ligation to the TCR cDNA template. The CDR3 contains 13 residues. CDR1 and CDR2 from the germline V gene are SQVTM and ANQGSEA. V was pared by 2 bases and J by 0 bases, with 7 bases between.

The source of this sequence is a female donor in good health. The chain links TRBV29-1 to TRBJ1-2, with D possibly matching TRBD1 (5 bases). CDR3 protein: CSVERGTNYGYTF. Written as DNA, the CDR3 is TGCAGCGTTGAACGGGGGACTAACTATGGCTACACCTTC.